This TCR beta chain was sequenced during a study of blood T cell repertoires in COVID-19. The overall study: In each case, the material was cDNA or gDNA derived from T cells, B-cell-depleted T cells, or PBMCs.

The V gene's germline CDR1 is SGHKS and CDR2 YYEKEE (reference sequence). This CDR3 has 13 residues. V lost 0 bases to trimming and J lost 7 bases, with 11 bases between them. Sequencing was performed with immunoSEQ multiplex PCR; in TCRdb, only in-frame clones are kept and a portion is missing. The sample has 150,000 to 200,000 clones, about 85% seen once; the top ten hold roughly 21%. The receptor was derived from a man aged 55-75 years with active or convalescent COVID-19. Sequenced: peripheral blood. This rearrangement joins TRBV5-5 to TRBJ2-7, with D possibly being TRBD1 (6 bases). In nucleotides, the CDR3 is TGTGCCAGCAGCTTGGCTTGGGGGCGTGAGCAGTACTTC. It codes for CASSLAWGREQYF.